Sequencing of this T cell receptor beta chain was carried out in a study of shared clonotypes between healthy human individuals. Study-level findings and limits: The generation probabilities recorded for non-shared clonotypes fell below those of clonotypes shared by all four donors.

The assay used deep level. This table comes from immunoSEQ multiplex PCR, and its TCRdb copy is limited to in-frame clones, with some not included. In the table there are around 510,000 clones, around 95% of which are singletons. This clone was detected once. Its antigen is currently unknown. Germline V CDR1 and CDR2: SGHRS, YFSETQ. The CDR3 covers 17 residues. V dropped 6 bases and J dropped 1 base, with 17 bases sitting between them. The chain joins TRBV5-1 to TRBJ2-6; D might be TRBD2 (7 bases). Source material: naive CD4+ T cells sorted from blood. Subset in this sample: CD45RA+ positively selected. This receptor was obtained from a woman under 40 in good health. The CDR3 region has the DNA TGCGCCAGCACCCCGGGGGGCCCTTCATCTGGGGCCAACGTCCTGACTTTC. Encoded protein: CASTPGGPSSGANVLTF.